The 18 T cell receptor beta chains presented below share a single source sample, sequenced in a study of tumor and adjacent non-tumor tissue in lung cancer. This sample's RNA came from whole unsorted tissue. A modified ARM-PCR protocol with three rounds of nested PCR amplified TCRbeta. TCRdb itself ran the multiplex PCR reads through MiXCR, one entry per CDR3 protein. The table includes 200,000 to 250,000 distinct CDR3 sequences, about two thirds detected once. The sample taken for sequencing was lung tumor tissue. The source of these receptors is a man aged 55 to 70 with non-small cell lung cancer.

V and J are TRBV20-1 and TRBJ2-2, with 7 bases aligning to TRBD1. The V segment lost 5 bases and the J segment 5 bases; nucleotides outside the gene matches: 14. Germline CDR1 is DFQATT and CDR2 is SNEGSKA (reference sequence). The CDR3 is 16 residues long. CDR3 loop: CSAVRRARGPTGELFF. CDR3 nucleotide sequence: TGCAGTGCTGTACGGCGTGCGAGGGGGCCAACCGGGGAGCTGTTTTTT.

Turning to this clonotype: A read error may produce the germline difference seen at one junction end. The chain has TRBV4-2 and TRBJ2-2; maybe TRBD2 (5 bases). The CDR3 covers 15 residues. In germline, CDR1 is LGHNA, CDR2 YNFKEQ. The CDR3 coding sequence is TGTGCCAGCAGACAAGATTCGGGGAACGCCGGGGAGCTGTTTTTT. Its translation is CASRQDSGNAGELFF.

A note on this clonotype: Since a much larger clone is just one base distant, this may be a read error. The chain uses TRBV12-3 or TRBV12-4 and TRBJ1-2; D call uncertain. This CDR3 comprises 13 residues. CDR3 in amino acids: CASSEQVNYGYIF. Here the CDR3 DNA reads TGTGCCAGCAGTGAACAAGTTAACTATGGCTACATCTTC.

This clonotype has only one observation. The conserved final phenylalanine or tryptophan is absent from the CDR3, which likely points to a read error. V gene TRBV4-3 combines with J gene TRBJ1-5; D gene ambiguous. Per germline, CDR1 LGHNA and CDR2 YSLEER. V was shortened by 4 bases and J by 7 bases, with 11 bases between the two germline ends. This CDR3 region has 13 residues. The CDR3: CASSRDWAQPQHL. CDR3 in DNA: TGCGCCAGCAGCCGAGATTGGGCCCAGCCCCAGCATCTT.

About this clonotype: A read error may produce the germline difference seen at one junction end. This sequence joins TRBV20-1 and TRBJ1-1, with 7 bases matching TRBD1. Germline V gene sequence: CDR1 DFQATT, CDR2 SNEGSKA (reference sequence). CDR3 size: 13 residues. CDR3 amino acids: CSARGQGGTEALF. The CDR3 coding sequence is TGCAGTGCTAGAGGTCAGGGGGGCACTGAAGCTCTCTTT.

This clonotype has just a few counts. A much larger clone lies a single base off, so this may be a read error. V usage is TRBV11-3 and J usage is TRBJ1-6, with D uncertain. The germline V gene encodes CDR1 SGHNT and CDR2 YENEEA. The CDR3 totals 14 residues. CDR3 sequence: CASSFVAGNSLLHF. As DNA, the CDR3 is TGTGCCAGCAGCTTTGTGGCCGGTAATTCACTCCTCCACTTT.

This sequence joins TRBV5-6 and TRBJ2-3; 8 bases are a match to TRBD2. CDR1 SGHDT and CDR2 YYEEEE come from the germline V gene. The CDR3 length is 13 residues. V trimming: 9 bases; J trimming: 11 bases; junction bases outside the gene matches: 14. Here the CDR3 DNA reads TGTGCCACCTCACCGGCGGGGGGATCGATGCAGTATTTT. Amino acids: CATSPAGGSMQYF.

This clonotype is medium-sized (0.01 to 0.1%) in the sample. This chain uses TRBV11-3 with TRBJ2-1; TRBD2 matches at 8 bases. The CDR3 is 15 residues long. Trimming cost V 1 base and J 4 bases; bases outside gene matches: 3. Per germline, CDR1 SGHNT and CDR2 YENEEA. CDR3 sequence (DNA): TGTGCCAGCAGCTTAGGCGGGGGGACTTACAATGAGCAGTTCTTC. This gives the protein CASSLGGGTYNEQFF.

In the case of this clonotype: This CDR3 is missing its conserved last phenylalanine or tryptophan, likely due to a read error. CDR3 DNA: TGTGCCGGAGGGATTGATACAGATACGCAGTATTAT. Amino acids: CAGGIDTDTQYY. The V gene is TRBV10-3, the J gene TRBJ2-3, with D perhaps matching TRBD2 (6 bases). The V and J ends lost 11 bases and 3 bases respectively, with 12 bases between them. CDR1 and CDR2 (germline): ENHRY, SYGVKD. CDR3 size: 12 residues.

Points on this clonotype: A much bigger clone sits one base away, suggesting this may be a read error. The V call is TRBV11-1, the J call TRBJ2-1; D ambiguous. From germline, CDR1 is SGHAT and CDR2 FQDESV (reference sequence). The CDR3 covers 11 residues. In DNA, the CDR3 is TGTACCAGCAGCTTGTCAAGCGAGCAGTTCTTC. It translates to CTSSLSSEQFF.

As for this clonotype: One junction end disagrees with the germline gene, perhaps due to a read error. V gene TRBV11-2 combines with J gene TRBJ2-5; weak D call: TRBD2 (6 bases). The J call may be wrong; the DNA end is better matched by TRBJ2-1. The CDR3 is 16 amino acids. Germline-derived CDR1 and CDR2 are SGHAT and FQNNGV. The CDR3 sequence is CASNSTMEGPKETQFF. In nucleotides, the CDR3 is TGTGCTAGCAACTCCACAATGGAGGGGCCAAAGGAGACACAGTTCTTC.

Notes on this clonotype: A much larger clone sits a single nucleotide away, making a read error possible. J is TRBJ1-6 and V is TRBV20-1, with unresolved D. Germline CDR1 DFQATT, CDR2 SNEGSKA (reference sequence). The CDR3 sequence is 13 residues long. The CDR3 nucleotides are TGCAATGCTAGATACACCTATAATTCACCCCTCCACTTT. Translating it yields CNARYTYNSPLHF.

V is TRBV11-2 and J is TRBJ2-7; D call uncertain. Looked up from germline, CDR1 is SGHAT and CDR2 is FQNNGV. The CDR3 is 13 residues long. V shed 1 base and J shed 6 bases, with 10 bases lying between them. CDR3 DNA: TGTGCCAGCAGCTTAGCATCGGCGTCCGAGCAGTACTTC. It encodes CASSLASASEQYF.

Comment on this clonotype: Here the CDR3 omits its conserved ending phenylalanine or tryptophan, so a read error is the likely source. The chain recombines TRBV11-1 with TRBJ2-7; 9 bases fit TRBD1. CDR3 length equals 13 residues. Germline V lookup: CDR1 SGHAT, CDR2 FQDESV (reference sequence). CDR3 loop: CVSSTDRGGEQYL. In nucleotides, the CDR3 is TGTGTCAGCAGCACGGACAGGGGTGGAGAGCAGTACCTC.

This clonotype has only one observation. This clone may be a read error of a much larger clone one base away. For the CDR3, the DNA is TGTGTCAGCAGCCCATATTTATCTGGGGGCTACACCTTC. The encoded protein is CVSSPYLSGGYTF. The chain recombines TRBV12-3 or TRBV12-4 with TRBJ1-2; D gene uncertain. This CDR3 contains 13 residues.

The rearrangement joins TRBV11-3 to TRBJ2-5; D call uncertain. Trimming left V 4 bases short and J 5 bases short, with 11 bases between. Germline CDR1 is SGHNT and CDR2 is YENEEA. The CDR3 is 13 residues long. CDR3 protein: CASSYGVRETQYF. The CDR3 DNA sequence: TGTGCCAGCAGCTATGGGGTGAGGGAGACCCAGTACTTC.

As to this clonotype: A much larger clone is a single base away; this may be a read error. The chain carries TRBV6-5 and TRBJ2-3; D is unclear. The last part of the DNA fits TRBJ1-5 better; the J call may be wrong. CDR1 is MNHEY and CDR2 is SVGAGI in the germline V gene. This CDR3 spans 13 amino acids. The CDR3 DNA is TGTGCCAGCAGTTCGGGGTACACAGATACGCAGCATTTT. Protein sequence: CASSSGYTDTQHF.

Turning to this clonotype: The junction shows a germline mismatch at one end, possibly a read error. This sequence joins TRBV11-2 and TRBJ2-7; D unresolved. The CDR3 loop spans 16 amino acids. CDR1 is SGHAT, CDR2 FQNNGV, per germline. CDR3 sequence: CAGSLDILYHSCEQYF. CDR3 bases: TGTGCCGGCAGCTTAGATATCCTCTACCACTCCTGCGAGCAGTACTTC.